This T cell receptor beta chain was identified in a study of blood T cells in healthy people across ages. CDR3 size: 15 residues. Germline CDR1 is MGHRA and CDR2 is YSYEKL. J gave up 11 bases and V 1 base, and 12 bases lay outside the gene matches. Findings of the study overall: A conclusive naive versus antigen-experienced comparison was prevented by the unsorted PBMCs.

A second PCR of 7 to 11 cycles used a sample-barcoded 5' primer and a J-beta primer mix. TCRdb reprocessed the 5' RACE reads via MiXCR and lists one record per CDR3 protein. The sample includes roughly 830,000 distinct CDR3 sequences, 62% of them seen just once. Comments on this clonotype: Antigen: not known.

Healthy Caucasian individuals from Russia aged about 6 to 95 served as donors. In each sample, at least 7 million PBMCs were isolated. Sequences were obtained from blood. This rearrangement joins TRBV4-1 to TRBJ2-5; 8 bases are a match to TRBD1. The TCR sequence derives from a young man in good health. CDR3 protein: CASSQGDRTGNEQYF. The CDR3 bases are TGCGCCAGCAGCCAAGGGGACAGGACGGGCAATGAGCAGTACTTC.